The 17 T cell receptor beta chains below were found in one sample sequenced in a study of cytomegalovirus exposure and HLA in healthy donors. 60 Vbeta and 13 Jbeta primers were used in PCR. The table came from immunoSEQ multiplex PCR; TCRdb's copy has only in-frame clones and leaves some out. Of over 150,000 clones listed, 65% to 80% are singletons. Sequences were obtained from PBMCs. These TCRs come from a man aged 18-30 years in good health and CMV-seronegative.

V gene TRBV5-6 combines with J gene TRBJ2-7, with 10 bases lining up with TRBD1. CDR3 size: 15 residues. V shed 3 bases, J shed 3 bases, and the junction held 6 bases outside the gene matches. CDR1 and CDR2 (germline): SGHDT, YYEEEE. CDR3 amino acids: CASSYLRDRGYEQYV. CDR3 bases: TGTGCCAGCAGCTACCTCCGGGACAGGGGCTACGAGCAGTACGTC.

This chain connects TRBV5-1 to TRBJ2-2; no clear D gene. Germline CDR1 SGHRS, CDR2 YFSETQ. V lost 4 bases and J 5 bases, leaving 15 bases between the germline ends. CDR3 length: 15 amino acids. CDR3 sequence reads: CASSLGSLSTGELFF. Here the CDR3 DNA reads TGCGCCAGCAGCCTCGGGTCCTTAAGTACCGGGGAGCTGTTTTTT.

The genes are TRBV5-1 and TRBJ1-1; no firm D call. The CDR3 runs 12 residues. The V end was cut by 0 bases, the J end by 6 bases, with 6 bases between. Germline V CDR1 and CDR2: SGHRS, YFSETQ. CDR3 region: CASSLGEAEAFF. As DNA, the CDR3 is TGCGCCAGCAGCTTGGGGGAGGCTGAAGCTTTCTTT.

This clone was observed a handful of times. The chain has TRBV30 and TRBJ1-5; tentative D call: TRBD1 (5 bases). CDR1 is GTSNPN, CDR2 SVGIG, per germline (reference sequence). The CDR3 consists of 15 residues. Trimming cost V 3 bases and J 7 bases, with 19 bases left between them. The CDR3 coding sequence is TGTGCCTGGAGCGCTCTTGGGGGGAAAGGGCAGCCCCAGCATTTT. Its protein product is CAWSALGGKGQPQHF.

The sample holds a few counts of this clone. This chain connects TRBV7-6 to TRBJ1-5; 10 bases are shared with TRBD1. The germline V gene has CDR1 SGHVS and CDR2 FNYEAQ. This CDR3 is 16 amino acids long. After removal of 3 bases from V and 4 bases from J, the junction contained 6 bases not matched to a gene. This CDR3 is CASSFPGQGLNQPQHF. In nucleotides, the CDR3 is TGTGCCAGCAGCTTTCCGGGACAGGGGTTGAATCAGCCCCAGCATTTT.

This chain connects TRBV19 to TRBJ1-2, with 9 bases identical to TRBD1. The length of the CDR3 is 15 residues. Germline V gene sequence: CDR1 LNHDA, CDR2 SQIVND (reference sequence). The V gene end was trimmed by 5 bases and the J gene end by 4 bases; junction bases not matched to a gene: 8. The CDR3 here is CASSPRRDRAYGYTF. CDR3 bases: TGTGCCAGTAGTCCCCGCCGGGACAGGGCCTATGGCTACACCTTC.

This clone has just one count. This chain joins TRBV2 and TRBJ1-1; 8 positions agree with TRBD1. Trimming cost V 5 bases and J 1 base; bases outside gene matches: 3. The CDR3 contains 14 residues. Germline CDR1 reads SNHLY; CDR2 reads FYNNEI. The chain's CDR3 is CASSIQGENTEAFF. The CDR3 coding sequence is TGTGCCAGCAGTATACAGGGGGAGAACACTGAAGCTTTCTTT. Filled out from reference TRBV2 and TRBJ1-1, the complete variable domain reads EPEVTQTPSHQVTQMGQEVILRCVPISNHLYFYWYRQILGQKVEFLVSFYNNEISEKSEIFDDQFSVERPDGSNFTLKIRSTKLEDSAMYFCASSIQGENTEAFFGQGTRLTVV.

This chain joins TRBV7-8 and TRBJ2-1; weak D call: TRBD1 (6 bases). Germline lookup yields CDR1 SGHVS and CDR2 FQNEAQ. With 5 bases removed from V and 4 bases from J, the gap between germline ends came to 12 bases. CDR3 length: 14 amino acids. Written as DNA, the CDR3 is TGTGCCAGCAGCCAGTGGACAGTTTACAATGAGCAGTTCTTC. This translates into CASSQWTVYNEQFF.

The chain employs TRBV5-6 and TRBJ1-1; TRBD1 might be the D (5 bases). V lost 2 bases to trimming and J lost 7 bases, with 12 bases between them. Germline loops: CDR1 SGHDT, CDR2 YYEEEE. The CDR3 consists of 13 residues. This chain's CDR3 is CASSLNRKGEAFF. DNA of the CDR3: TGTGCCAGCAGCTTAAACAGGAAAGGTGAAGCTTTCTTT.

The CDR3 DNA reads TGCGCCAGCAGCAGAACGACACCTAACTATGGCTACACCTTC. Translated: CASSRTTPNYGYTF. The J gene is TRBJ1-2, the V gene TRBV5-1; no definite D call. V lost 4 bases and J lost 0, with 10 bases in between. The CDR3 has 14 amino acids. Germline CDR1 reads SGHRS; CDR2 reads YFSETQ.

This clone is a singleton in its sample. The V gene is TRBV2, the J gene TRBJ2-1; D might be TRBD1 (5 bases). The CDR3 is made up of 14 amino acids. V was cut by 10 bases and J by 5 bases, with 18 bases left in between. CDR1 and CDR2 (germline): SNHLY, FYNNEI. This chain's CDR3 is CATTQGLGNNEQFF. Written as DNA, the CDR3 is TGTGCCACCACCCAGGGTTTAGGGAACAATGAGCAGTTCTTC.

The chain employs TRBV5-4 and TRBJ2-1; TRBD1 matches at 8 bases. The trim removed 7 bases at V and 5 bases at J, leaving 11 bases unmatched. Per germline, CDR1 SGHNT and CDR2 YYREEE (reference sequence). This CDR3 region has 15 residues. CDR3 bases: TGTGCCAGCCGGTCCGGGACAGGCCCCGACAATGAGCAGTTCTTC. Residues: CASRSGTGPDNEQFF.

The CDR3: CASSRIQGANQPQHF. The DNA of the CDR3 is TGCGCCAGCAGCCGCATACAGGGGGCAAATCAGCCCCAGCATTTT. The chain employs TRBV4-1 and TRBJ1-5; TRBD1 agrees at 9 bases. The CDR3 runs 15 residues. V was clipped by 4 bases and J by 4 bases; unmatched bases: 5. From germline, CDR1 is MGHRA and CDR2 YSYEKL.

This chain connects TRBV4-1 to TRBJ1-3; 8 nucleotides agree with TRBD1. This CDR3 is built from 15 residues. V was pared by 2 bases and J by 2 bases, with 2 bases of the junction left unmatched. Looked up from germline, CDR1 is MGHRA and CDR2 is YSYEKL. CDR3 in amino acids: CASSQLQGAGNTIYF. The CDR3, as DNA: TGCGCCAGCAGCCAACTACAGGGGGCTGGAAACACCATATATTTT.

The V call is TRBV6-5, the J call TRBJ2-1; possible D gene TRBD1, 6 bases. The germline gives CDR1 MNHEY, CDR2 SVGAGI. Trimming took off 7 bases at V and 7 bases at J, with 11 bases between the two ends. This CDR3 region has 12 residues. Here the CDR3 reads CASTAGVNEQFF. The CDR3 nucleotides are TGTGCCAGCACCGCAGGGGTAAATGAGCAGTTCTTC.

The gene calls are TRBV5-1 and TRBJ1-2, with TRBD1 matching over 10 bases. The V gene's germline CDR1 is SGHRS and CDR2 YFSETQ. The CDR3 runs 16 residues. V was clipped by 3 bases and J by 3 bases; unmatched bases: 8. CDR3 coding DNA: TGCGCCAGCAGCTCCAAACCGGGACAGGGGTACTATGGCTACACCTTC. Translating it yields CASSSKPGQGYYGYTF.

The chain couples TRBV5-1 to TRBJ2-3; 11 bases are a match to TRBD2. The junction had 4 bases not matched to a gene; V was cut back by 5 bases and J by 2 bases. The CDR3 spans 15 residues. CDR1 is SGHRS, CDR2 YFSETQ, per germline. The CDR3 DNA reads TGCGCCAGCAGTAGACTAGCGGGGATCACAGATACGCAGTATTTT. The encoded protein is CASSRLAGITDTQYF.